The 4 T cell receptor beta chains below all came from one sample that was sequenced in a study of T cells in Graves' hyperthyroidism and ophthalmopathy. Using RNA transcripts as the source, TCR beta CDR3 regions were amplified. Primed by the HTBI set, a first-round RT-PCR was run on the TCR CDR3. TCRdb re-called the multiplex PCR reads through MiXCR, storing one row per CDR3 protein. The repertoire holds about 640,000 distinct CDR3 sequences, roughly 20% seen once, with under 35% in the top ten. Specimen: blood. The receptors stem from a man aged 30 to 45 with Graves' ophthalmopathy.

The chain uses TRBV18 and TRBJ1-1; D might be TRBD1 (6 bases). This CDR3 has 17 amino acids. CDR1 and CDR2 from the germline V gene are KGHSH and LQKENI. The V end was cut by 0 bases, the J end by 1 base, with 15 bases between. The CDR3 DNA sequence: TGTGCCAGCTCACCACCGAATGACAGGCTAGAGAACACTGAAGCTTTCTTT. Translating it yields CASSPPNDRLENTEAFF.

Regarding this clonotype: One base away lies a much larger clone, so this may be a sequencing read error. The gene calls are TRBV7-2 and TRBJ2-1; D gene ambiguous. Per the germline V gene, CDR1 is SGHTA and CDR2 is FQGNSA. The V end lost 3 bases, the J end lost 2 bases, and 11 bases lay between the germline ends. This CDR3 region has 15 residues. CDR3 sequence: CASSLQRGPYNEQFF. In DNA, the CDR3 is TGTGCCAGCAGCTTGCAGCGTGGCCCCTACAATGAGCAGTTCTTC.

The chain carries TRBV29-1 and TRBJ2-1; possible D gene TRBD2, 5 bases. The CDR3 has 11 residues. Trimming left V 7 bases short and J 7 bases short, with 11 bases between. Germline V gives CDR1 SQVTM, CDR2 ANQGSEA. The CDR3 sequence: CSGGLGNEQFF. The CDR3 region has the DNA TGCAGCGGCGGACTGGGGAATGAGCAGTTCTTC.

This chain links TRBV2 with TRBJ1-6; D remains unclear. CDR3 size: 14 residues. Germline CDR1 and CDR2: SNHLY and FYNNEI. Trimming cost V 10 bases and J 3 bases, with 13 bases left between them. CDR3 residues: CATKEGVYNSPLHF. CDR3 nucleotide sequence: TGTGCCACCAAAGAGGGAGTCTATAATTCACCCCTCCACTTT.